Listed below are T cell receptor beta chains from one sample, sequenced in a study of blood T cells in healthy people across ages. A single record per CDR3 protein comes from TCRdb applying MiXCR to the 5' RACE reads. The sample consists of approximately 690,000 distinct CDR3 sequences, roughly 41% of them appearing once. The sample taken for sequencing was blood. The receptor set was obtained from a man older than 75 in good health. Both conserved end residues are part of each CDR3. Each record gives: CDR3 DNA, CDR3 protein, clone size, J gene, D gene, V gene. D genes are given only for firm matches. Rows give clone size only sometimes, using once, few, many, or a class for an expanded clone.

TGCAGCGCCAGGGACAGGAGGGATTACAATGAGCAGTTCTTC | CSARDRRDYNEQFF | - | TRBJ2-1 | TRBD1 | TRBV29-1
TGCAGTGCTAGATATAGTGGTAAGAATGAGCAGTTCTTC | CSARYSGKNEQFF | - | TRBJ2-1 | - | TRBV20-1
TGTGCCAGCAGCTTAAGGAGGGGAACTGCCGGGGAGCTGTTTTTT | CASSLRRGTAGELFF | - | TRBJ2-2 | - | TRBV7-2
TGTGCCAGATCCGCCGCAGGACTAGCGGGAGGGTCGGTGGCTGCCTACGAGCAGTACTTC | CARSAAGLAGGSVAAYEQYF | - | TRBJ2-7 | TRBD2 | TRBV2
TGCAGTGCGCCCGACAGGGGAAAACAAGAGACCCAGTACTTC | CSAPDRGKQETQYF | few | TRBJ2-5 | TRBD1 | TRBV20-1
TGCAGCTCCGGGCAGGGAAACACTGAAGCTTTCTTT | CSSGQGNTEAFF | many | TRBJ1-1 | - | TRBV29-1
TGTGCCAGCAGTGAAGCGGACAGGGTGGCGTACGAGCAGTACTTC | CASSEADRVAYEQYF | many | TRBJ2-7 | TRBD1 | TRBV6-1
TGCGCCAGCAGCCGGACTAGCGGAGTGGATACGCAGTATTTT | CASSRTSGVDTQYF | - | TRBJ2-3 | TRBD2 | TRBV4-3
TGTGCCACCAGTGACCCCGGGACAGGGGTCGCAGATACGCAGTATTTT | CATSDPGTGVADTQYF | - | TRBJ2-3 | TRBD1 | TRBV24-1
TGTGCCAGCAGTGATTCTAGCGGGTACGGGTACGAGCAGTACTTC | CASSDSSGYGYEQYF | - | TRBJ2-7 | TRBD2 | TRBV2
TGTGCCAGCAGAACTTCACATGGGACAGGGATCCCCCAGCATTTT | CASRTSHGTGIPQHF | - | TRBJ1-5 | TRBD1 | TRBV6-2/TRBV6-3
TGCGCCAGCAGTGACAGCCTTTATCCCACAGATACGCAGTATTTT | CASSDSLYPTDTQYF | - | TRBJ2-3 | - | TRBV10-1
TGCAGTGCTGCACAGGGGGCAGGGGAGACCCAGTACTTC | CSAAQGAGETQYF | - | TRBJ2-5 | TRBD1 | TRBV20-1
TGTGCCAGCAGTGACCTGAACGGGCTGGAGACCGAGTACTTC | CASSDLNGLETEYF | once | TRBJ2-5 | - | TRBV6-2/TRBV6-3
TGCGCCAGCAGTTTAGTGGGAGGGCCTGGGCAGTACTTC | CASSLVGGPGQYF | - | TRBJ2-4 | TRBD2 | TRBV28
TGTGCCAGCAGTTTAGTCCTGGCATCCACTTATGGCTACACCTTC | CASSLVLASTYGYTF | - | TRBJ1-2 | - | TRBV12-3/TRBV12-4
TGTGCCAGCAGCGTAGACCCTTTTCCCCAGCATTTT | CASSVDPFPQHF | - | TRBJ1-5 | - | TRBV9
TGTGCCAGCAGCTTAGATTCCACCAAGACTGCTGAAGCTTTCTTT | CASSLDSTKTAEAFF | - | TRBJ1-1 | - | TRBV7-2
TGTGCCAGCAGCCTTAGCTACAGGTCTAACCCGGAAGCTTTCTTT | CASSLSYRSNPEAFF | - | TRBJ1-1 | - | TRBV3-1
TGCAGTGCTACTATGAGCGGTACAGGGGGCTACGAGCAGTACTTC | CSATMSGTGGYEQYF | once | TRBJ2-7 | TRBD1 | TRBV20-1
TGCAGTGCTAGTAGGGTACAGGGATATGCCTACGAGCAGTACTTC | CSASRVQGYAYEQYF | - | TRBJ2-7 | - | TRBV20-1
TGTGCCAGCAGCTCCGAGATACTAGCGGGAGATGTCTATGAGCAGTTCTTC | CASSSEILAGDVYEQFF | few | TRBJ2-1 | TRBD2 | TRBV5-6
TGTGCCAGCAGTTTGAGTCAGAGAAATCAGCCCCAGCATTTT | CASSLSQRNQPQHF | few | TRBJ1-5 | - | TRBV6-2/TRBV6-3
TGTGCCAACAGTTACGCGGGAGCGGGGTCCTACAATGAGCAGTTCTTC | CANSYAGAGSYNEQFF | - | TRBJ2-1 | TRBD2 | TRBV6-2/TRBV6-3
TGTGCCAGTAGCGAGGGAGGGCCCCTAGATACGCAGTATTTT | CASSEGGPLDTQYF | - | TRBJ2-3 | TRBD2 | TRBV19
TGTGCCAGCAGCGTCGGGACAGGGAGGGGGGGCTACAATGAGCAGTTCTTC | CASSVGTGRGGYNEQFF | - | TRBJ2-1 | - | TRBV21-1
TGCGCCAGCAGACCACTAGCGGGAAGCTCCTACAATGAGCAGTTCTTC | CASRPLAGSSYNEQFF | - | TRBJ2-1 | TRBD2 | TRBV5-1
TGCAGTGCAAACGCGGGACAGACAGGAAACACCATATATTTT | CSANAGQTGNTIYF | few | TRBJ1-3 | TRBD1 | TRBV20-1
TGCAGTGCTGGGACAGGGCCGATGTCAACTAATGAAAAACTGTTTTTT | CSAGTGPMSTNEKLFF | many | TRBJ1-4 | TRBD1 | TRBV20-1
TGTGCCAGCAGCGTAACAGGGGGAACCCACGAGCAGTACTTC | CASSVTGGTHEQYF | few | TRBJ2-7 | TRBD1 | TRBV7-9
TGTGCCACCAGCAGAGATTTAGAAAGTTTGGACATTCAGTACTTC | CATSRDLESLDIQYF | - | TRBJ2-4 | - | TRBV15
TGCGCCAGCAGTGAAAATATTGGGGCCTACGAGCAGTACTTC | CASSENIGAYEQYF | - | TRBJ2-7 | - | TRBV10-2
TGTGCCTCGATGTGGGGGGGGACAGGCACAGATACGCAGTATTTT | CASMWGGTGTDTQYF | - | TRBJ2-3 | - | TRBV30
TGTGCCAGCAGCGTAGCCCCGGGACGGGCTAACTATGGCTACACCTTC | CASSVAPGRANYGYTF | once | TRBJ1-2 | - | TRBV9
TGTGCCAGCAGCCGGGGACTAGCGGGGGCCAGCTCCTACAATGAGCAGTTCTTC | CASSRGLAGASSYNEQFF | many | TRBJ2-1 | TRBD2 | TRBV7-2
TGTGCCTGTGATAAAGGGGGTTATCAGCCCCAGCATTTT | CACDKGGYQPQHF | - | TRBJ1-5 | - | TRBV30
TGTGCCAGCAGCTATTCAGTCGGGGGGCCAACCTACGAGCAGTACTTC | CASSYSVGGPTYEQYF | - | TRBJ2-7 | - | TRBV7-6
TGTGCCAGCAGCATTTTGGGGGGCCGCAATGAGCAGTTCTTC | CASSILGGRNEQFF | few | TRBJ2-1 | - | TRBV7-9
TGTGCCATCAGTGACGCTGACAGGGGGTTTTCGACAGATACGCAGTATTTT | CAISDADRGFSTDTQYF | many | TRBJ2-3 | TRBD1 | TRBV10-3
TGCGCCAGCAGCCAAGAGTGGGGGCAGCCCGACGGGAAGACCCAGTACTTC | CASSQEWGQPDGKTQYF | few | TRBJ2-5 | - | TRBV4-3
TGTGCCAGCAATCTAGCGGTCACAGATACGCAGTATTTT | CASNLAVTDTQYF | - | TRBJ2-3 | TRBD2 | TRBV6-2/TRBV6-3
TGTGCCAGCAGCCAAGATTTGGGGGGGATAACGGATACGCAGTATTTT | CASSQDLGGITDTQYF | - | TRBJ2-3 | TRBD2 | TRBV3-1
TGCAGTGCTAGAGTAGGAGGCCGCCTACAGGGTGGCTACACCTTC | CSARVGGRLQGGYTF | few | TRBJ1-2 | - | TRBV20-1
TGCGCCAGCAGTGAGTGGGGTGGCTCGGTGGGGCCCACAGATACGCAGTATTTT | CASSEWGGSVGPTDTQYF | - | TRBJ2-3 | - | TRBV10-2